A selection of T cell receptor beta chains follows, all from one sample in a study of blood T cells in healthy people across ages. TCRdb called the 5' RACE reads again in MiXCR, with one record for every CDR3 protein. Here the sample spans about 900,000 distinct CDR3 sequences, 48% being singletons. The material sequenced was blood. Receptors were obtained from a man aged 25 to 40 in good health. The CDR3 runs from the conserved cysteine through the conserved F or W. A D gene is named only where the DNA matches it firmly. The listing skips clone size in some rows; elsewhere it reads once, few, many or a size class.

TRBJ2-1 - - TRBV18 TGTGCCAGCCGAGAAAAGGGAAGACAGGAATACAATGAGCAGTTCTTC CASREKGRQEYNEQFF
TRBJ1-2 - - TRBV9 TGTGCCAGCAGCGCAAGAGGGGATAGGGATCGCTATGGCTACACCTTC CASSARGDRDRYGYTF
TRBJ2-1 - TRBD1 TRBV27 TGTGCCAGCATGACAGGGCCGGATGAGCAGTTCTTC CASMTGPDEQFF
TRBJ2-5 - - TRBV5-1 TGCGCCAGCAGGGGTGCGGGACAAGAGACCCGGTACTTC CASRGAGQETRYF
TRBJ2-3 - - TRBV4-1 TGTGCCAGCAGCCAGGTGGGTGGGGGCACAGATACGCAGTATTTT CASSQVGGGTDTQYF
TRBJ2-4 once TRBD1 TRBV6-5 TGTGCCAGCAGCCCCACAGGGGACATTCGGTACTTC CASSPTGDIRYF
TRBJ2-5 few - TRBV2 TGTGCCAGCAGCCCCAATGGGGGAGGTGGAGAGACCCAGTACTTC CASSPNGGGGETQYF
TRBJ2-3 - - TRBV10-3 TGTGCCATCAGTCCAGCCTTGTCGGCGGGCACAGATACGCAGTATTTT CAISPALSAGTDTQYF
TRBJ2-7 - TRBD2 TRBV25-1 TGTGCCAGCAGTGACCGGCTAGCGGGAAGTCAGTACTTC CASSDRLAGSQYF
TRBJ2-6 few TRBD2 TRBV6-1 TGTGCCAGCGGTACCCTAGCGGGGGGAATCTCTGGGGCCAACGTCCTGACTTTC CASGTLAGGISGANVLTF
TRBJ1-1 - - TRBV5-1 TGCGCCAGCAGCGGGGACACAGGGCCAATCACTGAAGCTTTCTTT CASSGDTGPITEAFF
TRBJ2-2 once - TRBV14 TGTGCCAGCAGGCACAGGGATAACACCGGGGAGCTGTTTTTT CASRHRDNTGELFF
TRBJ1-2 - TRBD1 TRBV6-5 TGTGCCAGTAGTTCGCAGCAGGGGGCGCGGGGCTACACCTTC CASSSQQGARGYTF
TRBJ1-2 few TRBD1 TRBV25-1 TGTGCCAGCAGTGAATTTGGACAGGGCTCTGGCTACACCTTC CASSEFGQGSGYTF
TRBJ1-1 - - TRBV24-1 TGTGCCACCAGTGCTCCCGTGGGACGGAACACTGAAGCTTTCTTT CATSAPVGRNTEAFF
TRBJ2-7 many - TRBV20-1 TGCAGTGCTAGAGATTGGGGTGGGGGAACCGAGCAGTACTTC CSARDWGGGTEQYF
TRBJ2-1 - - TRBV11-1 TGTGCCAGCAGCTTCGATTGGGCTAACAATGAGCAGTTCTTC CASSFDWANNEQFF
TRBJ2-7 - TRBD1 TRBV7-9 TGTGCCAGCAGCGTTACGACAGGGGGCTTTTCACCCTACGAGCAGTACTTC CASSVTTGGFSPYEQYF
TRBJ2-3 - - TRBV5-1 TGCGCCAGCAGCTTGTTTTCGGCGAGCACAGATACGCAGTATTTT CASSLFSASTDTQYF
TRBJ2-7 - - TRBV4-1 TGCGCCAGCAGCCAAAATCCCTTGACAGCCTACGAGCAGTACTTC CASSQNPLTAYEQYF
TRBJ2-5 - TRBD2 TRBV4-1 TGCGCCAGCAGCGATAAGCGGGGGCAAGAGACCCAGTACTTC CASSDKRGQETQYF
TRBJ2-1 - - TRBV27 TGTGCCAGCAGTGGCCTCGGCCAGGGCAATGAGCAGTTCTTC CASSGLGQGNEQFF
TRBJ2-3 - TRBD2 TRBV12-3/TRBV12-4 TGTGCCAGCAGGGCCGGGACTAGCGGGGGGGCTGGTACGCAGTATTTT CASRAGTSGGAGTQYF
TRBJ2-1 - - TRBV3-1 TGTGCCAGCAGCCAAGATTCCAGGGGCCGGTACAATGAGCAGTTCTTC CASSQDSRGRYNEQFF
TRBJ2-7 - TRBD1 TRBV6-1 TGTGCCAGCAGTGACGTGACAGGGCCCTACGAGCAGTACTTC CASSDVTGPYEQYF
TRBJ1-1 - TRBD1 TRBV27 TGTGCCAGCAGTTTATTAGGACAGGGTTATGGTGAAGCTTTCTTT CASSLLGQGYGEAFF
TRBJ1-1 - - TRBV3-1 TGTGCCAGCAGCCATGGGGCAGCGGGGGTACCTTTCTTT CASSHGAAGVPFF
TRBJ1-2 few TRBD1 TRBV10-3 TGTGCCACCCTGGGACAGGGTTTCGGCTACACCTTC CATLGQGFGYTF
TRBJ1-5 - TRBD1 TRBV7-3 TGTGCCAGCAGCATCACAGGGGATGGCAATCAGCCCCAGCATTTT CASSITGDGNQPQHF
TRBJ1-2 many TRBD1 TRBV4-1 TGCGCCAGCAGCCAAGCCACAGGGGCCTTCTATGGCTACACCTTC CASSQATGAFYGYTF
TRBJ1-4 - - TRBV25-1 TGTGCCAGCAGTGAGGGTTATAATGAAAAACTGTTTTTT CASSEGYNEKLFF
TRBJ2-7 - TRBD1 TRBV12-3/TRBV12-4 TGTGCCAGCAGGAGGGACAGCATTTTCTACGAGCAGTACTTC CASRRDSIFYEQYF
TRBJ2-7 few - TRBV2 TGTGCCAGCATACAGGGACCTACACGCGAGCAGTACTTC CASIQGPTREQYF
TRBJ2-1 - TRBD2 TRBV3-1 TGTGCCAGAGATTCCGGGACTAGCGGGGACAATGAGCAGTTCTTC CARDSGTSGDNEQFF
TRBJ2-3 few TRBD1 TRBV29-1 TGCAGCGTTGAGGGGACAGGGGCTGTGGATACGCAGTATTTT CSVEGTGAVDTQYF
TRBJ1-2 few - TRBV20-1 TGCAGTGCTAACCGGGCTCAGGACTATGGCTACACCTTC CSANRAQDYGYTF
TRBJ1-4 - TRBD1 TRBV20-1 TGCAGTGCTAGTGATGGGGACAGGGTTGTGGAAACTAATGAAAAACTGTTTTTT CSASDGDRVVETNEKLFF
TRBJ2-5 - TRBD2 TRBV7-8 TGTGCCAGCAGCTTAGCGGGGCGGGGGGCCTTTTGGGAGCAGTACTTC CASSLAGRGAFWEQYF
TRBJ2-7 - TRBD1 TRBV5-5 TGTGCCAGCCAACAGGGGTTCTACGAGCAGTACTTC CASQQGFYEQYF
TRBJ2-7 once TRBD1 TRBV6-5 TGTGCCAGCAGTTACTTTCGGGGGACAGGGACGGAGGAGCAGTACTTC CASSYFRGTGTEEQYF
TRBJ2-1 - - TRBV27 TGTGCCAGCAGTTTCCCTGGGGGGGCCTCCTACAATGAGCAGTTCTTC CASSFPGGASYNEQFF
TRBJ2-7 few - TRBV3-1 TGTGCCAGCAGCCACAGGGACGAGCAGTACTTC CASSHRDEQYF
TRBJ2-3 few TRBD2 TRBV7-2 TGTGCCAGCAGCTCCCCCAGGACTAGTTCAAGCACAGATACGCAGTATTTT CASSSPRTSSSTDTQYF
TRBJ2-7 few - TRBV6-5 TGTGCCAGCAGTTATTACTCTTCAGGGAACTACGAGCAGTACTTC CASSYYSSGNYEQYF
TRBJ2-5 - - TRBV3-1 TGTGCCAGCAGCCTTGCGGGGAGCTACGGGACCCAGTACTTC CASSLAGSYGTQYF
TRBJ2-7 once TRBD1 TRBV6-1 TGTGCCAGCTTGGCTTCACCGGGACAGGGCTCCTACGAGCAGTACTTC CASLASPGQGSYEQYF
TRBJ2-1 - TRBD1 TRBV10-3 TGTGCCAGCGCTAGAGGACAGGCCGATGAGCAGTTCTTC CASARGQADEQFF
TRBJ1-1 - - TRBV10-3 TGTGCCATCAGTGAAGCGAGGGGGGGGAACACTGAAGCTTTCTTT CAISEARGGNTEAFF
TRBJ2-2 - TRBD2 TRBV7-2 TGTGCCAGCAGCTTAGTGGCGGGGGGGTCCGGGGAGCTGTTTTTT CASSLVAGGSGELFF